This T cell receptor (beta chain) originates from a study of CD8 T cells in ankylosing spondylitis. Findings and limits, study-wide: A motif of fewer than ten highly homologous TCR beta variants was seen as apparently characteristic of ankylosing spondylitis blood.

TCRdb itself ran the 5' RACE reads through MiXCR, one entry per CDR3 protein. In the table there are about 480,000 distinct CDR3 sequences, over 15% of which are singletons. This clonotype was seen a few times. Its antigen is unidentified. The ends lost 2 bases at V and 1 base at J; junction bases unmatched: 4. The CDR3 consists of 16 residues. Germline-derived CDR1 and CDR2 are SGHVS and FNYEAQ. The sample comprised blood, either unsorted or a sorted T cell fraction (not recorded which). V is TRBV7-6 and J is TRBJ2-3; 9 positions agree with TRBD2. This sequence was found in a male donor with ankylosing spondylitis. The CDR3 region is CASSLLAGGGTDTQYF. Here the CDR3 DNA reads TGTGCCAGCAGCTTATTGGCGGGAGGGGGCACAGATACGCAGTATTTT.